The TCR beta chain under discussion was sequenced for a study of neoadjuvant anti-PD-1 for oral cavity cancer. On the study more broadly: Before surgery, most patients got three to four biweekly 3 mg/kg nivolumab doses. Patients without progression got a fourth dose around day 43.

Survey sequencing of tumors mostly used 4.5 to 6 ug DNA, two replicates. Clones were read by immunoSEQ multiplex PCR, and TCRdb kept only the in-frame ones, dropping some. The table records just over 6,500 clones, 45% to 50% of them present only once. Turning to this clone: The antigen is not known.

Per germline, CDR1 ENHRY and CDR2 SYGVKD. The CDR3 is made up of 15 amino acids. V was shortened by 3 bases and J by 6 bases, with 14 bases between the two germline ends. Study outcomes and limitations: Each response group had just three patients in TCR analyses.

The chain links TRBV10-3 to TRBJ1-4, with a possible D match to TRBD1 (6 bases). The TCR originated in a person aged 35-80 years with oral cavity squamous cell carcinoma. The sequenced sample was tumor tissue, obtained before nivolumab (anti-PD-1) treatment. The CDR3 coding sequence is TGTGCCATCAGTGACGAGGGGGGGCGGGATGAAAAACTGTTTTTT. Translating gives CAISDEGGRDEKLFF.